This is a list of T cell receptor beta chains from one sample in a study of vaccination and CD4 T cells after COVID-19. No antigens are known for them. TCRdb passed the PCR reads through MiXCR, listing each CDR3 protein once. Of tens of thousands of distinct CDR3 sequences in the sample, around 28% were seen once. Sequenced material: CD4+ T cells from blood, cultured in vitro, taken about 7 months after SARS-CoV-2 vaccination. Receptor source: a human donor who had recovered from COVID-19. CDR3s include the opening cysteine and the closing phenylalanine or tryptophan. A D gene is named only where the DNA matches it firmly. Where a row states a size, it is once, few, many or the class of an expanded clone; other rows omit it.

v_call	d_call	j_call	clone_size	cdr3_nt	cdr3_aa
TRBV6-1	NA	TRBJ2-5	few	TGTGCCAGCAGAGCCAGGGGAGCGGGAGAGACCCAGTACTTC	CASRARGAGETQYF
TRBV24-1	NA	TRBJ2-1	few	TGTGCCACCCAGAACGTGCCGGGGCGGCAGGACTCCAATGAGCAGTTCTTC	CATQNVPGRQDSNEQFF
TRBV20-1	TRBD2	TRBJ2-2	medium-sized	TGCAGTGCTCTAAGGACTAGCGGGAGGGCCACCGGGGAGCTGTTTTTT	CSALRTSGRATGELFF
TRBV7-8	NA	TRBJ2-7	few	TGTGCCAGCAGCCAAAACAGGGATACCTACGAGCAGTACTTC	CASSQNRDTYEQYF
TRBV6-1	NA	TRBJ1-3	NA	TGTGCCAGCAGGCGGGGAAACACCATATATTTT	CASRRGNTIYF
TRBV15	NA	TRBJ2-7	NA	TGTGCCACCAGCAGAAAGAGGAGGCGGGACACCTACGAGCAGTACTTC	CATSRKRRRDTYEQYF
TRBV7-2	TRBD2	TRBJ2-5	NA	TGTGCCAGCAGTTCACGGGCGGGAGCCGAGACCCAGTACTTC	CASSSRAGAETQYF
TRBV20-1	NA	TRBJ2-1	NA	TGCAGTGCTCCAAAAACCTGGGGCCCAGAGATAATTGGGAGCTACAATGAGCAGTTCTTC	CSAPKTWGPEIIGSYNEQFF
TRBV28	NA	TRBJ2-7	NA	TGTGCCAGCAGTTCTACTAGCATCTCCTACGAGCAGTACTTC	CASSSTSISYEQYF
TRBV10-3	NA	TRBJ2-5	NA	TGTGCCATCAGTGAAAAGCTCCAGGAGACCCAGTACTTC	CAISEKLQETQYF
TRBV20-1	TRBD2	TRBJ2-1	few	TGCAGTGCTGCCGGGACTAGCGGGCTATACAATGAGCAGTTCTTC	CSAAGTSGLYNEQFF
TRBV27	NA	TRBJ1-5	NA	TGTGCCAGCAGTACCAACGGACTAGCGGGAGATGGTGATACGCAGCATTTT	CASSTNGLAGDGDTQHF
TRBV7-2	NA	TRBJ1-1	NA	TGTGCCAGCAGGTCTACAGAAAACACTGAAGCTTTCTTT	CASRSTENTEAFF
TRBV27	TRBD1	TRBJ2-7	NA	TGTGCCAGCAGTCCGGGACAGGTTATGGTCGAGCAGTACTTC	CASSPGQVMVEQYF
TRBV5-4	TRBD1	TRBJ1-2	few	TGTGCCAGCAGCCCCCGGACAGGGGACTATGGCTACACCTTC	CASSPRTGDYGYTF
TRBV7-7	TRBD1	TRBJ1-1	few	TGTGCCAGCAGCCCCAGGGGGCGAGGGAACACTGAAGCTTTCTTT	CASSPRGRGNTEAFF
TRBV20-1	NA	TRBJ2-1	NA	TGCAGTGCTAGAGATTTGGCCCGGCAGTTCTTC	CSARDLARQFF
TRBV7-6	NA	TRBJ1-6	NA	TGTGCCAGCAGCACAACAGGGCGCAATTCACCCCTCCACTTT	CASSTTGRNSPLHF
TRBV24-1	TRBD2	TRBJ2-1	NA	TGTGCCACCAGGGGGGGACTAGCGGGCTACAATGAGCAGTTCTTC	CATRGGLAGYNEQFF
TRBV4-3	NA	TRBJ1-1	once	TGCGCCAGCAGCCAAGGATCCGGGAAGGGCGACACTGAAGCTTTCTTT	CASSQGSGKGDTEAFF
TRBV7-9	TRBD2	TRBJ2-5	many	TGTGCCAGCAGCTTAGAGGGAGGGCTGGAGACCCAGTACTTC	CASSLEGGLETQYF
TRBV20-1	TRBD1	TRBJ2-7	few	TGCAGTGCTGCAGGGGGATCAGACGAGCAGTACTTC	CSAAGGSDEQYF
TRBV5-1	TRBD2	TRBJ2-7	NA	TGCGCCAGCAGGGACTTACTAGCGAAACCCTACGAGCAGTACTTC	CASRDLLAKPYEQYF
TRBV20-1	TRBD2	TRBJ2-3	few	TGCAGTGCTAGAGTCGGCGGGAGAACCGATACGCAGTATTTT	CSARVGGRTDTQYF
TRBV20-1	NA	TRBJ2-3	few	TGCAGTGCTAGAGACAGGGTCCTAGCCACAGATACGCAGTATTTT	CSARDRVLATDTQYF
TRBV6-1	TRBD1	TRBJ2-5	many	TGTGCCAGCACTAAGACAGGGCCGTCCCAGTACTTC	CASTKTGPSQYF
TRBV5-4	NA	TRBJ2-7	NA	TGTGCCACCGCTCATGGGACGAGAAGGGAGGAGCAGTACTTC	CATAHGTRREEQYF
TRBV6-2/TRBV6-3	TRBD2	TRBJ2-1	NA	TGTGCCAGCGGATCTCCTAGCGGGACCTTTCTGAGTGAGCAGTTCTTC	CASGSPSGTFLSEQFF
TRBV20-1	TRBD2	TRBJ2-5	NA	TGCAGTGCACAAAACGTTAGCGGGCTCGAAGAGACCCAGTACTTC	CSAQNVSGLEETQYF
TRBV12-3/TRBV12-4	NA	TRBJ1-1	NA	TGTGCCAGCAGTTTTTGGTCAGTCACTGAAGCTTTCTTT	CASSFWSVTEAFF
TRBV6-5	NA	TRBJ2-7	few	TGTGCCAGCAGTTACTCAGTTCGGCAGGGTGCGGTGGAGCAGTACTTC	CASSYSVRQGAVEQYF
TRBV6-5	TRBD1	TRBJ2-6	NA	TGTGCCAGCAGTTACTCGAGCCGTCCGGGACAGGGTGGGGCCAACGTCCTGACTTTC	CASSYSSRPGQGGANVLTF
TRBV6-1	NA	TRBJ1-5	few	TGTGCCAGCAGTGAACTAGGACGGTCCAATCAGCCCCAGCATTTT	CASSELGRSNQPQHF
TRBV20-1	TRBD2	TRBJ2-1	NA	TGCAGTGCTAGATCGTCTAGCGGGGCCCCAAGGGATGAGCAGTTCTTC	CSARSSSGAPRDEQFF
TRBV7-9	NA	TRBJ2-5	few	TGTGCCAGCCTGGCCTCAGAGACCCAGTACTTC	CASLASETQYF
TRBV19	NA	TRBJ1-1	few	TGTGCCAGTAGTCCCCTCCTGAACACTGAAGCTTTCTTT	CASSPLLNTEAFF
TRBV20-1	TRBD2	TRBJ2-7	few	TGCAGTGCTAGAGGATCGGGAGCGGGACCCTCCTACGAGCAGTACTTC	CSARGSGAGPSYEQYF
TRBV7-8	TRBD1	TRBJ1-1	NA	TGTGCCAGCAGCCCGCAACGGCAGGGGGAGAACACTGAAGCTTTCTTT	CASSPQRQGENTEAFF
TRBV20-1	NA	TRBJ2-5	few	TGCAGTGCTAAAATGACAGTTGGAGAGACCCAGTACTTC	CSAKMTVGETQYF
TRBV5-5	NA	TRBJ2-5	once	TGTGCCAGCAGCTTAAGGGGCGGCCAAGAGACCCAGTACTTC	CASSLRGGQETQYF
TRBV6-1	TRBD2	TRBJ2-4	NA	TGTGCCAGCAGTACTCCGCGGGAGGGAGACATTCAGTACTTC	CASSTPREGDIQYF
TRBV6-1	NA	TRBJ2-1	NA	TGTGCCAGCACTCGAGGCGCTGAGCAGTTCTTC	CASTRGAEQFF
TRBV20-1	NA	TRBJ1-2	NA	TGCAGTGCCACCAAGACGACGTCGACCTATGGCTACACCTTC	CSATKTTSTYGYTF
TRBV10-3	NA	TRBJ2-3	NA	TGTGCCAGCAATGAGCGCAGTACCCTTAGCGCAGATACGCAGTATTTT	CASNERSTLSADTQYF
TRBV20-1	TRBD2	TRBJ2-3	few	TGCAGTGCTAGAGATCATGGCGGGAGAGGCACAGATACGCAGTATTTT	CSARDHGGRGTDTQYF
TRBV27	TRBD2	TRBJ2-7	NA	TGTGCCAGCATCTGTAGCGGGAAACTCTACGAGCAGTACTTC	CASICSGKLYEQYF
TRBV28	TRBD1	TRBJ2-7	NA	TGTGCCAGCAACAACCCGGGTCAGGGGGCCGGCGGGGAGCAGTACTTC	CASNNPGQGAGGEQYF
TRBV4-2	NA	TRBJ2-7	few	TGTGCCAGCAGCCAACTGCCGGGACTTACATACGAGCAGTACTTC	CASSQLPGLTYEQYF
TRBV20-1	TRBD2	TRBJ2-1	NA	TGCAGTGCTAGAACAGCGGGAGGGCTAAATGAGCAGTTCTTC	CSARTAGGLNEQFF
TRBV6-1	NA	TRBJ2-7	NA	TGTGCCAGCAGCGACCGGGGACAACCCTACGAGCAGTACTTC	CASSDRGQPYEQYF
TRBV20-1	TRBD1	TRBJ1-1	few	TGCAGTGCTGCACAGGGGGCACAGAACACTGAAGCTTTCTTT	CSAAQGAQNTEAFF
TRBV10-3	NA	TRBJ1-5	NA	TGTGCCATCAGTGAGTCCAAGGGGGGTCAGCCCCAGCATTTT	CAISESKGGQPQHF
TRBV20-1	TRBD2	TRBJ2-7	NA	TGCAGTGCTGAGAGGCTGGGACTAGCGGGAAGCGAGCAGTACTTC	CSAERLGLAGSEQYF
TRBV19	NA	TRBJ1-1	NA	TGTGCCAATAGTCCCCTCCTGAACACTGAAGCTTTCTTT	CANSPLLNTEAFF
TRBV7-9	NA	TRBJ2-5	medium-sized	TGTGCCATTGGAGAGACCCAGTACTTC	CAIGETQYF